The 29 T cell receptor beta chains listed next were all sequenced from one sample in a study of blood T cell repertoires in COVID-19. TCRdb's copy holds only in-frame clones and misses some; the assay was immunoSEQ multiplex PCR. This repertoire shows 200,000 or so clones, about 84% found once; its top ten account for less than 2%. Sequenced input: PBMCs or T cells enriched from blood (not recorded which). All receptors derive from a man aged 55 to 70 who had recovered from COVID-19.

V usage is TRBV19 and J usage is TRBJ1-1; the D gene is possibly TRBD1 (5 bases). Germline CDR1 LNHDA, CDR2 SQIVND (reference sequence). Trimming left V 3 bases short and J 0 bases short, with 8 bases between. The CDR3 covers 14 residues. CDR3 in amino acids: CASSMGDLNTEAFF. The CDR3 DNA follows: TGTGCCAGTAGTATGGGGGACTTGAACACTGAAGCTTTCTTT.

The chain recombines TRBV6-2 or TRBV6-3 with TRBJ2-2, with TRBD1 identical over 10 bases. J lost 6 bases, V lost 5 bases, and 3 bases had no gene match. CDR3 length: 14 amino acids. The V gene's germline CDR1 is MNHEY and CDR2 SVGEGT. In DNA, the CDR3 is TGTGCCAGCAGTACCGGGACAGGGGCCGGGGAGCTGTTTTTT. Translation gives CASSTGTGAGELFF.

This clone was observed a handful of times. The J gene is TRBJ2-2, the V gene TRBV2, with 7 bases fitting TRBD1. The CDR3 has 13 residues. Germline CDR1 is SNHLY and CDR2 is FYNNEI. Losses at the gene ends were 5 bases for V and 6 bases for J; bases not matched to a gene: 3. As DNA, the CDR3 is TGTGCCAGCAGTTCTACAGGGGCCGGGGAGCTGTTTTTT. Its translation is CASSSTGAGELFF.

The chain joins TRBV4-2 to TRBJ1-6, with D tentatively TRBD1 (6 bases). Per the germline V gene, CDR1 is LGHNA and CDR2 is YNFKEQ. Trimming pared 3 bases from V and 9 bases from J, leaving 18 bases between. The CDR3 is made up of 16 amino acids. CDR3 in amino acids: CASSQDSGGTISPLHF. In DNA form, the CDR3 reads TGTGCCAGCAGCCAGGACAGTGGTGGGACCATTTCACCCCTCCACTTT.

The gene calls are TRBV10-3 and TRBJ1-6; TRBD1 matches at 9 bases. V dropped 3 bases and J dropped 7; count of bases not matched to a gene: 7. There are 16 residues in the CDR3. The germline V gene encodes CDR1 ENHRY and CDR2 SYGVKD. CDR3 sequence (DNA): TGTGCCATCAGTGATAGAGGACAGGGGCGGAATTCACCCCTCCACTTT. This translates into CAISDRGQGRNSPLHF.

The CDR3 reads CASSHRAVNTGELFF. The CDR3 coding sequence is TGTGCCAGCAGCCACAGGGCCGTGAACACCGGGGAGCTGTTTTTT. The genes are TRBV14 and TRBJ2-2; possibly TRBD1 for D (5 bases). The CDR3 has 15 amino acids. Per the germline V gene, CDR1 is SGHDN and CDR2 is FVKESK. Trimming stripped 3 bases from V and 1 base from J, with 9 bases between.

The V call is TRBV20-1, the J call TRBJ2-1; TRBD1 matches 8 bases. This CDR3 has 15 residues. CDR1 is DFQATT and CDR2 is SNEGSKA in the germline V gene (reference sequence). Germline trimming cut 3 bases from V and 4 bases from J; bases unmatched to any gene: 8. The CDR3 reads CSASATGGSYNEQFF. The CDR3 nucleotides are TGCAGTGCTAGTGCAACAGGGGGGTCTTACAATGAGCAGTTCTTC.

The chain couples TRBV15 to TRBJ2-2; 14 positions agree with TRBD2. The J segment lost 4 bases and the V segment lost 2 bases, leaving 3 bases of the junction unmatched. CDR3 length equals 17 residues. Germline loops: CDR1 LNHNV, CDR2 YYDKDF (reference sequence). The chain's CDR3 is CATSRYGLAGGTGELFF. CDR3 bases: TGTGCCACCAGCAGATACGGACTAGCGGGGGGCACCGGGGAGCTGTTTTTT.

V usage is TRBV9 and J usage is TRBJ1-6; no reliable D call. The germline gives CDR1 SGDLS, CDR2 YYNGEE. The CDR3 sequence is 16 residues long. The V end lost 0 bases, the J end lost 0 bases, and 7 bases lay between the germline ends. The DNA of the CDR3 is TGTGCCAGCAGCGTAGGCGGCAGCTCCTATAATTCACCCCTCCACTTT. It yields the protein CASSVGGSSYNSPLHF.

The chain uses TRBV9 and TRBJ1-2, with TRBD1 matching 10 bases. The length of the CDR3 is 16 residues. The V gene end was trimmed by 0 bases and the J gene end by 4 bases; junction bases not matched to a gene: 6. CDR1 is SGDLS, CDR2 YYNGEE, per germline. The CDR3 coding sequence is TGTGCCAGCAGCGTAGGGGACAGGGGTAGTGGCTATGGCTACACCTTC. It translates to CASSVGDRGSGYGYTF.

The chain is built from TRBV2 and TRBJ1-5, with 8 positions matching TRBD1. Germline CDR1 reads SNHLY; CDR2 reads FYNNEI. V lost 6 bases to trimming and J lost 3 bases; unmatched junction nucleotides: 1. The CDR3 runs to 13 residues. CDR3 protein: CASRGQDNQPQHF. The CDR3 nucleotides are TGTGCCAGCAGGGGACAGGACAATCAGCCCCAGCATTTT.

The chain uses TRBV12-3 or TRBV12-4 and TRBJ1-4; 7 bases map to TRBD1. The CDR3 runs to 13 residues. Unmatched junction bases numbered 5, after V lost 6 bases and J lost 7 bases. CDR3 coding DNA: TGTGCCAGCAGGAAGGGGGCGGCTGAAAAACTGTTTTTT. Translation: CASRKGAAEKLFF.

Only a few counts were recorded for this clone. The chain carries TRBV5-5 and TRBJ2-7; TRBD1 matches at 7 bases. V gave up 0 bases and J gave up 7 bases; unmatched junction bases: 16. The germline gives CDR1 SGHKS, CDR2 YYEKEE (reference sequence). The length of the CDR3 is 17 residues. The CDR3 nucleotides read TGTGCCAGCAGCTTGGCCGGCCGAGCAGGGGGATCGGGAGAGCAGTACTTC. It yields the protein CASSLAGRAGGSGEQYF.

This chain joins TRBV18 and TRBJ1-1; D call uncertain. The CDR3 has 13 residues. The V gene lost 0 bases and the J gene lost 5 bases, with 7 bases spanning the gap. The V gene's germline CDR1 is KGHSH and CDR2 LQKENI. CDR3 coding DNA: TGTGCCAGCTCACCACCCGGGTGGACTGAAGCTTTCTTT. This codes for CASSPPGWTEAFF.

The rearrangement links TRBV5-5 to TRBJ2-1; TRBD2 aligns across 9 bases. Trimming took 2 bases from V and 10 from J; bases not matched to a gene: 1. CDR1 SGHKS and CDR2 YYEKEE come from the germline V gene (reference sequence). The CDR3 spans 12 residues. The DNA of the CDR3 is TGTGCCAGCAGCTTCGGGACTAGCGAGCAGTTCTTC. It encodes CASSFGTSEQFF.

The chain uses TRBV3-1 (or the pseudogene TRBV3-2) and TRBJ1-2, with TRBD1 identical over 7 bases. The CDR3 has 14 residues. Germline CDR1 is LGHDT and CDR2 is YNNKEL (reference sequence). V gave up 3 bases and J gave up 2 bases; unmatched junction bases: 3. For the CDR3, the DNA is TGTGCCAGCAGCCATCTGGGACAGAACTATGGCTACACCTTC. It encodes CASSHLGQNYGYTF.

V gene TRBV27 combines with J gene TRBJ1-5, with 11 bases lining up with TRBD1. J gave up 6 bases and V 6 bases, and 7 bases lay outside the gene matches. The CDR3 totals 15 residues. CDR1 is MNHEY and CDR2 is SMNVEV in the germline V gene (reference sequence). The CDR3 region is CASSSGQGVGQPQHF. Written as DNA, the CDR3 is TGTGCCAGCAGCTCGGGACAGGGGGTCGGTCAGCCCCAGCATTTT.

This chain connects TRBV19 to TRBJ2-7; D perhaps matches TRBD1 (6 bases). V was trimmed by 4 bases and J by 1 base, leaving 11 bases between them. Germline CDR1 and CDR2: LNHDA and SQIVND (reference sequence). CDR3 size: 14 residues. CDR3: CASSTQGNSYEQYF. In nucleotides, the CDR3 is TGTGCCAGTAGTACTCAGGGGAATTCCTACGAGCAGTACTTC. Full variable domain (outside the CDR3, taken from reference TRBV19 and TRBJ2-7): DGGITQSPKYLFRKEGQNVTLSCEQNLNHDAMYWYRQDPGQGLRLIYYSQIVNDFQKGDIAEGYSVSREKKESFPLTVTSAQKNPTAFYLCASSTQGNSYEQYFGPGTRLTVT.

V is TRBV25-1 and J is TRBJ1-1; perhaps TRBD1 as D (5 bases). The CDR3 spans 15 residues. The V end was cut by 3 bases, the J end by 0 bases, with 11 bases between. The V gene's germline CDR1 is MGHDK and CDR2 SYGVNS. The CDR3 region is CASSDHRTMNTEAFF. The CDR3 nucleotides read TGTGCCAGCAGTGACCATCGGACAATGAACACTGAAGCTTTCTTT.

The chain combines TRBV7-2 with TRBJ2-3; 12 bases are a match to TRBD2. V dropped 3 bases and J dropped 3; count of bases not matched to a gene: 4. In germline, CDR1 is SGHTA, CDR2 FQGNSA. The CDR3 consists of 16 residues. The CDR3 protein is CASSFSSGGATDTQYF. DNA for the CDR3: TGTGCCAGCAGCTTTTCTAGCGGGGGGGCGACAGATACGCAGTATTTT.

This chain joins TRBV4-1 and TRBJ2-5; tentatively, D is TRBD2 (5 bases). Germline V gives CDR1 MGHRA, CDR2 YSYEKL. Trimming took 0 bases from V and 5 from J, leaving 10 bases between them. This CDR3 contains 14 residues. CDR3: CASSQEGRRETQYF. In DNA form, the CDR3 reads TGCGCCAGCAGCCAAGAAGGCAGGAGGGAGACCCAGTACTTC.

This chain links TRBV4-2 with TRBJ2-1; 12 nucleotides agree with TRBD2. This CDR3 is 16 amino acids long. Trimming cost V 3 bases and J 4 bases; bases outside gene matches: 4. Germline V lookup: CDR1 LGHNA, CDR2 YNFKEQ. The CDR3, as DNA: TGTGCCAGCAGCCAGCAACTAGCGGGGGGTTACAATGAGCAGTTCTTC. Encoded protein: CASSQQLAGGYNEQFF.

This clone showed up just once. The CDR3 loop reads CASSGSRGGPLEQFF. The CDR3 DNA follows: TGTGCCAGCAGTGGGAGTCGGGGGGGACCACTCGAGCAGTTCTTC. This chain uses TRBV7-9 with TRBJ2-1; 8 nucleotides line up with TRBD2. The CDR3 length is 15 residues. Unmatched junction bases numbered 14, after V lost 6 bases and J lost 10 bases. Germline V gives CDR1 SEHNR, CDR2 FQNEAQ (reference sequence).

This chain connects TRBV2 to TRBJ2-1, with 9 bases that match TRBD1. The V and J ends lost 6 bases and 5 bases, in that order; junction bases with no gene match: 5. This CDR3 comprises 14 residues. Germline loops: CDR1 SNHLY, CDR2 FYNNEI. CDR3 amino acids: CASSRQGGDNEQFF. The CDR3 DNA follows: TGTGCCAGCAGCCGACAGGGGGGAGACAATGAGCAGTTCTTC.

The chain carries TRBV9 and TRBJ1-1; TRBD1 agrees at 7 bases. This CDR3 has 18 amino acids. Germline loops: CDR1 SGDLS, CDR2 YYNGEE. The junction had 11 bases not matched to a gene; V was cut back by 0 bases and J by 0 bases. The CDR3 is CASSVGLPGQAMNTEAFF. The CDR3 nucleotides read TGTGCCAGCAGCGTAGGCCTGCCTGGACAGGCCATGAACACTGAAGCTTTCTTT.

This chain connects TRBV24-1 to TRBJ1-2; 9 bases are a match to TRBD1. The germline V gene has CDR1 KGHDR and CDR2 SFDVKD. The length of the CDR3 is 15 residues. V was clipped by 3 bases and J by 8 bases; unmatched bases: 9. CDR3 sequence: CATSDPGQGIAGYTF. The CDR3 region has the DNA TGTGCCACCAGTGATCCGGGACAGGGTATTGCCGGCTACACCTTC.

The J gene is TRBJ1-6, the V gene TRBV7-2; D possibly corresponds to TRBD1 (6 bases). This CDR3 is 16 amino acids long. Trimming shortened V by 2 bases and J by 9 bases, and 17 bases separated the two germline ends. The germline V gene encodes CDR1 SGHTA and CDR2 FQGNSA. CDR3 sequence reads: CASSLSGAISSSPLHF. CDR3 bases: TGTGCCAGCAGCTTATCAGGGGCGATCTCTTCTTCACCCCTCCACTTT.

The count of this clone is one. The rearrangement uses TRBV5-8 and TRBJ1-5, with TRBD1 matching over 7 bases. CDR1 is SGHTS, CDR2 YDEGEE, per germline. CDR3 length: 15 residues. J lost 1 base, V lost 2 bases, and 3 bases had no gene match. The CDR3 reads CASSLDRDSNQPQHF. In DNA, the CDR3 is TGTGCCAGCAGCTTAGACAGGGACAGCAATCAGCCCCAGCATTTT.

V and J are TRBV6-2 or TRBV6-3 and TRBJ2-1; D gene unclear. The CDR3 sequence is 13 residues long. Germline V lookup: CDR1 MNHEY, CDR2 SVGEGT. The ends were cut back, 2 bases at V and 4 bases at J, with 6 bases in the middle. The CDR3 sequence: CASSYAGYNEQFF. As DNA, the CDR3 is TGTGCCAGCAGTTACGCCGGGTACAATGAGCAGTTCTTC.